The 19 T cell receptor beta chains below were found in one sample sequenced in a study of CD8 T cells in Susac syndrome (dated by TCRdb to between 2018 and 2020). Receptor libraries were prepared by the immunoSEQ multiplex PCR assay. RNA was extracted with the RNeasy kit and roughly 0.5 to 1 ug was reverse transcribed using random hexamers. TCRdb took the public reads, trimmed them with fastp at Q25, ran MiXCR for clone calling and kept in-frame beta chains. For every CDR3 protein sequence, its rows merge into one entry that carries the most common genes and DNA. This sample lists around 200,000 distinct CDR3 sequences; 95% were detected once. The ten largest make up 0.082% of the sample. Sequencing input: CD4+ T cells from PBMCs. All receptors derive from a human donor with multiple sclerosis.

The rearrangement joins TRBV7-9 to TRBJ2-2; TRBD1 might be the D (6 bases). This CDR3 contains 15 residues. CDR1 is SEHNR, CDR2 FQNEAQ, per germline (reference sequence). Trimming stripped 5 bases from V and 1 base from J, with 11 bases between. The DNA of the CDR3 is TGTGCCAGCAGCGGGCGGACAGTGAACACCGGGGAGCTGTTTTTT. It yields the protein CASSGRTVNTGELFF.

For this clonotype: The DNA is left out, because the CDR3 cannot be placed on it with certainty; the CDR3 is given as TCRdb lists it. The rearrangement uses TRBV20-1 and TRBJ1-6; TRBD1 is the table's D call, not checked against the DNA. The germline V gene has CDR1 DFQATT and CDR2 SNEGSKA (reference sequence). Counting both end residues, the CDR3 totals 15 amino acids. This chain's CDR3 is CSARLPSGQGSPLHF.

The rearrangement uses TRBV7-2 and TRBJ2-3; 8 bases line up with TRBD2. J lost 4 bases, V lost 5 bases, and 11 bases had no gene match. The CDR3 is made up of 16 amino acids. Per germline, CDR1 SGHTA and CDR2 FQGNSA. The CDR3 region is CASSTSSGGPADTQYF. The CDR3 nucleotides read TGTGCCAGCAGCACCTCCTCGGGGGGGCCAGCAGATACGCAGTATTTT.

The genes are TRBV7-2 and TRBJ1-1, with 8 bases identical to TRBD1. CDR1 and CDR2 (germline): SGHTA, FQGNSA. The V segment lost 3 bases and the J segment 6 bases; nucleotides outside the gene matches: 6. The CDR3 is 14 amino acids. The CDR3 is CASSFDRGRPEAFF. Here the CDR3 DNA reads TGTGCCAGCAGCTTCGACAGGGGCCGCCCTGAAGCTTTCTTT. Using reference TRBV7-2 and TRBJ1-1 for the parts outside the CDR3, the full variable domain is GAGVSQSPSNKVTEKGKDVELRCDPISGHTALYWYRQSLGQGLEFLIYFQGNSAPDKSGLPSDRFSAERTGGSVSTLTIQRTQQEDSAVYLCASSFDRGRPEAFFGQGTRLTVV.

In this sample, this clonotype turned up once. The chain joins TRBV20-1 to TRBJ2-5; D tentatively fits TRBD1 or TRBD2 (5 bases each). This CDR3 comprises 13 residues. With 3 bases removed from V and 4 bases from J, the gap between germline ends came to 12 bases. Germline V gene data show CDR1 as DFQATT and CDR2 as SNEGSKA (reference sequence). The CDR3 protein is CSARFHGGETQYF. DNA of the CDR3: TGCAGTGCTAGGTTTCATGGGGGAGAGACCCAGTACTTC.

V gene TRBV2 combines with J gene TRBJ1-2; D unclear. This CDR3 region has 13 residues. V lost 6 bases and J lost 6, with 14 bases in between. Germline-derived CDR1 and CDR2 are SNHLY and FYNNEI. DNA of the CDR3: TGTGCCAGCAGCCCTGGGCCATTAAATGGCTACACCTTC. It is translated as CASSPGPLNGYTF.

The genes are TRBV12-3 or TRBV12-4 and TRBJ2-7; D call uncertain. V was trimmed by 6 bases and J by 3 bases, leaving 18 bases between them. CDR3 length: 15 amino acids. The CDR3 region has the DNA TGTGCCAGCAGCCCGAGCCCCCTGGAGATCTACGAGCAGTACTTC. Its translation: CASSPSPLEIYEQYF.

The chain has TRBV20-1 and TRBJ1-1; maybe TRBD1 (5 bases). With 3 bases removed from V and 11 bases from J, the gap between germline ends came to 16 bases. Germline values: CDR1 DFQATT, CDR2 SNEGSKA (reference sequence). This CDR3 comprises 12 residues. Written as DNA, the CDR3 is TGCAGTGCTAGTCTCAGACCGAAGGGGGCTTTCTTT. Its translation: CSASLRPKGAFF.

This clonotype was picked up one time. This chain connects TRBV30 to TRBJ2-5, with a possible D match to TRBD2 (6 bases). Germline loops: CDR1 GTSNPN, CDR2 SVGIG (reference sequence). The CDR3 length is 13 residues. Trimming pared 2 bases from V and 5 bases from J, leaving 12 bases between. The CDR3 protein is CAWSKGLRETQYF. Here the CDR3 DNA reads TGTGCCTGGAGTAAGGGACTTAGGGAGACCCAGTACTTC.

The CDR3 DNA reads TGCAGCGTTGTCCCTACTACTGAAGCTTTCTTT. This gives the protein CSVVPTTEAFF. The gene calls are TRBV29-1 and TRBJ1-1; no clear D. The germline V gene has CDR1 SQVTM and CDR2 ANQGSEA. The CDR3 loop spans 11 amino acids. Between the trimmed V and J ends, which lost 4 bases and 5 bases, there was a span of 8 bases.

DNA of the CDR3: TGCAGCGTTTCTCCGGGGGGAGACGAGCAGTACTTC. Translating it yields CSVSPGGDEQYF. V is TRBV29-1 and J is TRBJ2-7; 7 bases fit TRBD2. The CDR3 loop spans 12 amino acids. Trimming at V came to 5 bases and at J to 5 bases, leaving 6 bases not matched to a gene. Germline V gives CDR1 SQVTM, CDR2 ANQGSEA.

This rearrangement joins TRBV20-1 to TRBJ1-2; a weak D match, TRBD1 (5 bases). The CDR3 is 14 residues long. V was shortened by 5 bases and J by 4 bases, with 17 bases between the two germline ends. Germline assignment: CDR1 DFQATT and CDR2 SNEGSKA (reference sequence). CDR3 bases: TGCAGTGCTCGTGACAGACTCGGCTCCTATGGCTACACCTTC. This encodes CSARDRLGSYGYTF.

This sequence joins TRBV5-4 and TRBJ1-2, with 11 positions matching TRBD1. V shed 4 bases, J shed 5 bases, and the junction held 4 bases outside the gene matches. Germline CDR1 and CDR2: SGHNT and YYREEE (reference sequence). The CDR3 is 14 amino acids. The CDR3 reads CASSPGQGAYGYTF. The CDR3 coding sequence is TGTGCCAGCAGCCCCGGACAGGGGGCATATGGCTACACCTTC.

The chain joins TRBV5-4 to TRBJ2-1; tentative D call: TRBD1 (6 bases). This CDR3 contains 13 residues. Germline V lookup: CDR1 SGHNT, CDR2 YYREEE (reference sequence). The V gene lost 0 bases and the J gene lost 6 bases, with 7 bases spanning the gap. CDR3 region: CASSLVGANEQFF. The CDR3 DNA sequence: TGTGCCAGCAGCTTGGTGGGGGCCAATGAGCAGTTCTTC.

The chain links TRBV20-1 to TRBJ1-1, with a possible D match to TRBD1 (5 bases). V lost 6 bases, J lost 0 bases, and 8 bases lay in between. The CDR3 covers 12 residues. CDR1 DFQATT and CDR2 SNEGSKA come from the germline V gene (reference sequence). The CDR3 coding sequence is TGCAGTGCGTCGGGACTGAACACTGAAGCTTTCTTT. It translates to CSASGLNTEAFF.

The chain uses TRBV12-3 or TRBV12-4 and TRBJ2-7; either TRBD1 or TRBD2 may fit D (5 bases each). The CDR3 length is 16 residues. Trimming pared 3 bases from V and 2 bases from J, leaving 17 bases between. CDR3 coding DNA: TGTGCCAGCAGTTTGTTCGTGGGGGTCGGCACCTACGAGCAGTACTTC. Its translation is CASSLFVGVGTYEQYF.

The V gene is TRBV30, the J gene TRBJ1-2; a weak D match, TRBD1 (5 bases). V lost 0 bases to trimming and J lost 6 bases, with 5 bases between them. Germline V CDR1 and CDR2: GTSNPN, SVGIG (reference sequence). The CDR3 runs 11 residues. The CDR3, as DNA: TGTGCCTGGAGTGTGGGGGATGGCTACACCTTC. Encoded protein: CAWSVGDGYTF.

This clonotype has just a few counts. The chain combines TRBV18 with TRBJ1-5, with D perhaps matching TRBD1 (5 bases). Looked up from germline, CDR1 is KGHSH and CDR2 is LQKENI. The CDR3 runs to 12 residues. Between the trimmed V and J ends, which lost 3 bases and 9 bases, there was a span of 9 bases. CDR3 in amino acids: CASSPGGGPQHF. The CDR3 region has the DNA TGTGCCAGCTCACCCGGCGGGGGGCCCCAGCATTTT.

This clonotype was detected only once. The gene calls are TRBV6-6 and TRBJ1-4; TRBD1 might be the D (5 bases). Germline V lookup: CDR1 MNHNY, CDR2 SVGAGI (reference sequence). V lost 6 bases and J lost 8, with 16 bases in between. The CDR3 consists of 14 residues. The CDR3 nucleotides are TGTGCCAGCAGCCGGGGCGGCGAGGGGGAAAAACTGTTTTTT. Protein sequence: CASSRGGEGEKLFF.